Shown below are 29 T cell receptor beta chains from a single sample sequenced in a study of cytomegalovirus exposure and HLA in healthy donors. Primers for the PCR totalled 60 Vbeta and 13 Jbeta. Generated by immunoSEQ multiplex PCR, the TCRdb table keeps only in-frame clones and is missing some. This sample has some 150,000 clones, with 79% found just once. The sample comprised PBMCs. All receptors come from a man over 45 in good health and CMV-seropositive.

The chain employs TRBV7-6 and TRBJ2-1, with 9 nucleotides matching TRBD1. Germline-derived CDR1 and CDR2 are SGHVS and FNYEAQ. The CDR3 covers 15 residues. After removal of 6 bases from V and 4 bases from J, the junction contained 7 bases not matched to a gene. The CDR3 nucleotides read TGTGCCAGCAGTTTGACAGGGGGTTGGTACAATGAGCAGTTCTTC. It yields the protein CASSLTGGWYNEQFF. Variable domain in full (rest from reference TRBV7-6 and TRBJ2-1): GAGVSQSPRYKVTKRGQDVALRCDPISGHVSLYWYRQALGQGPEFLTYFNYEAQQDKSGLPNDRFSAERPEGSISTLTIQRTEQRDSAMYRCASSLTGGWYNEQFFGPGTRLTVL.

CDR3 loop: CASSETLGQVSGNTIYF. Written as DNA, the CDR3 is TGTGCCAGCAGTGAAACATTGGGACAGGTCTCTGGAAACACCATATATTTT. V is TRBV2 and J is TRBJ1-3; 8 bases agree with TRBD1. Germline-derived CDR1 and CDR2 are SNHLY and FYNNEI. The V segment lost 2 bases and the J segment 0 bases; nucleotides outside the gene matches: 6. The CDR3 runs 17 residues.

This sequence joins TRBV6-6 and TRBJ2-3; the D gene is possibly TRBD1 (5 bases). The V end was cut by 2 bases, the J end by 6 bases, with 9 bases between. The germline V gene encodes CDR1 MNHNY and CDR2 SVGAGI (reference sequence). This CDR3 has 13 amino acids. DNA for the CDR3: TGTGCCAGCAGTTACGTGGGGCGGGATACGCAGTATTTT. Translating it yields CASSYVGRDTQYF.

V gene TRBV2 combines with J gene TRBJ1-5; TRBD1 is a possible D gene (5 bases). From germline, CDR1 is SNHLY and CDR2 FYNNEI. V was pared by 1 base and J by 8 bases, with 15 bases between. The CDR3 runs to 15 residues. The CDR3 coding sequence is TGTGCCAGCAGTGAAGACGTCTCAGCGGGGGAGCCCCAGCATTTT. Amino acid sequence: CASSEDVSAGEPQHF.

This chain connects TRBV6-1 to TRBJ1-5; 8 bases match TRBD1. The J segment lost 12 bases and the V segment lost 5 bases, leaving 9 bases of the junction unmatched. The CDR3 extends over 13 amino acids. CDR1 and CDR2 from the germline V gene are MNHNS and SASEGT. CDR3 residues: CASSLDRVSYQHF. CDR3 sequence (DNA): TGTGCCAGCAGTTTGGACAGGGTCAGCTACCAGCATTTT.

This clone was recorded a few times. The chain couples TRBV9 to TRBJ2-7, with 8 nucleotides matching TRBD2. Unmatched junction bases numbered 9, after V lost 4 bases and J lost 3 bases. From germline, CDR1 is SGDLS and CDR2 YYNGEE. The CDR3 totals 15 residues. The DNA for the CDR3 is TGTGCCAGCAGCCCGGGGGGGACCCTATTCTACGAGCAGTACTTC. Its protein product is CASSPGGTLFYEQYF.

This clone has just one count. In DNA, the CDR3 is TGTGCCAGCAGTCCCACAGGGGGCGAGGGATACTCACCCCTCCACTTT. Its translation: CASSPTGGEGYSPLHF. This sequence joins TRBV7-9 and TRBJ1-6; TRBD1 matches 9 bases. The junction had 13 bases not matched to a gene; V was cut back by 6 bases and J by 10 bases. Germline loops: CDR1 SEHNR, CDR2 FQNEAQ (reference sequence). CDR3 length: 16 residues. Based on the CDR3 plus reference TRBV7-9 and TRBJ1-6, the full variable domain is DTGVSQNPRHKITKRGQNVTFRCDPISEHNRLYWYRQTLGQGPEFLTYFQNEAQLEKSRLLSDRFSAERPKGSFSTLEIQRTEQGDSAMYLCASSPTGGEGYSPLHFGNGTRLTVT.

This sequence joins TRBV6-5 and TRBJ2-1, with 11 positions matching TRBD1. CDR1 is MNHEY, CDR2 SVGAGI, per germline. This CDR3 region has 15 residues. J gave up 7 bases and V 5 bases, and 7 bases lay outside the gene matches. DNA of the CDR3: TGTGCCAGCAGTGGGCGGACAGGGGGCGGGAATGAGCAGTTCTTC. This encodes CASSGRTGGGNEQFF.

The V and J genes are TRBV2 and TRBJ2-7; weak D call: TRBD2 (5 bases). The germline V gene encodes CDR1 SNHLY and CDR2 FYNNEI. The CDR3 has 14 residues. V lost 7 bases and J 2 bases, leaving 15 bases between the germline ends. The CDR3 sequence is CASTGVIGAYEQYF. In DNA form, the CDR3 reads TGTGCCAGCACCGGGGTCATCGGGGCCTACGAGCAGTACTTC.

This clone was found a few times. CDR3 residues: CASSSRTGGNYEQYF. For the CDR3, the DNA is TGTGCCAGTAGTTCGAGGACAGGGGGCAACTACGAGCAGTACTTC. The V call is TRBV19, the J call TRBJ2-7, with 11 bases fitting TRBD1. V shed 5 bases, J shed 3 bases, and the junction held 6 bases outside the gene matches. Germline V gene data show CDR1 as LNHDA and CDR2 as SQIVND (reference sequence). The CDR3 is 15 amino acids.

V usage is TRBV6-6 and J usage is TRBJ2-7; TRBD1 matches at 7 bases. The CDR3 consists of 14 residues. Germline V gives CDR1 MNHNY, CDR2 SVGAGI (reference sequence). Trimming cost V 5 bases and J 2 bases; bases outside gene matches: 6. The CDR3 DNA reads TGTGCCAGCAGTCTAGACAGGGATGCCTACGAGCAGTACTTC. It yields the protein CASSLDRDAYEQYF.

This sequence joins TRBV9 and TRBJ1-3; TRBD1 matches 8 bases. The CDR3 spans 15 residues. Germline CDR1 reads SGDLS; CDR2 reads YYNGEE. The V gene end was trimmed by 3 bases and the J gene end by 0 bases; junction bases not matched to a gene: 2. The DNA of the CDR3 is TGTGCCAGCAGCGGGACAGGGTTCTCTGGAAACACCATATATTTT. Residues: CASSGTGFSGNTIYF.

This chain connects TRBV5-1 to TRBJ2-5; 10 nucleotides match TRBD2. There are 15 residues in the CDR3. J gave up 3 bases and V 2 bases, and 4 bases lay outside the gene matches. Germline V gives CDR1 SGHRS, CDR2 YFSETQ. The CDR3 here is CASSFGLAGEETQYF. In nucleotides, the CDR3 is TGCGCCAGCAGCTTTGGCCTAGCGGGAGAAGAGACCCAGTACTTC.

The CDR3 DNA reads as TGTGCCTGGAGGCGACAGGGGACCGGGGAGCTGTTTTTT. Translating it yields CAWRRQGTGELFF. The chain has TRBV30 and TRBJ2-2; 8 bases fit TRBD1. J was trimmed by 5 bases and V by 3 bases; bases with no gene match: 2. The CDR3 consists of 13 residues. The germline CDR1 and CDR2 sequences are GTSNPN and SVGIG (reference sequence).

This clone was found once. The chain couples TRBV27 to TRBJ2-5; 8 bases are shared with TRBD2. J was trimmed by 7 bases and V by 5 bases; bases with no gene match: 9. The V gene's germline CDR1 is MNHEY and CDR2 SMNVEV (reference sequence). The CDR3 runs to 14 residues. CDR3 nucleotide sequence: TGTGCCAGCAGTCCCCCCGGGGGGGGAGGGACCCAGTACTTC. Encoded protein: CASSPPGGGGTQYF.

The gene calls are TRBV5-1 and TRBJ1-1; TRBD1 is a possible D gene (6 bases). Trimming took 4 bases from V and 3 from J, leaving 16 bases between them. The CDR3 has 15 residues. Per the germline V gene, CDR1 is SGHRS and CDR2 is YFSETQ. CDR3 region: CASSGGGQSYTEAFF. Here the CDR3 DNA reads TGCGCCAGCAGCGGTGGAGGACAGTCCTACACTGAAGCTTTCTTT.

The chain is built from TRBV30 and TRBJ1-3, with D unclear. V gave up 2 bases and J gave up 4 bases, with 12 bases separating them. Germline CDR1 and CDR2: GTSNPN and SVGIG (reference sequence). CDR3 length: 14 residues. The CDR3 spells CAWSTGSGGNTIYF. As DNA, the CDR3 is TGTGCCTGGAGTACGGGGAGCGGAGGAAACACCATATATTTT.

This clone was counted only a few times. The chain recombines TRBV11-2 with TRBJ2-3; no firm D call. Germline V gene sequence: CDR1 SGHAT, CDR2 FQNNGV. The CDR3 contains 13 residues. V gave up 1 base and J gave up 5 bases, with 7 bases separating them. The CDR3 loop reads CASSLVVRDTQYF. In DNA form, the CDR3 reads TGTGCCAGCAGCTTAGTTGTCAGAGATACGCAGTATTTT. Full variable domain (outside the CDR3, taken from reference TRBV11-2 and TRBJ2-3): EAGVAQSPRYKIIEKRQSVAFWCNPISGHATLYWYQQILGQGPKLLIQFQNNGVVDDSQLPKDRFSAERLKGVDSTLKIQPAKLEDSAVYLCASSLVVRDTQYFGPGTRLTVL.

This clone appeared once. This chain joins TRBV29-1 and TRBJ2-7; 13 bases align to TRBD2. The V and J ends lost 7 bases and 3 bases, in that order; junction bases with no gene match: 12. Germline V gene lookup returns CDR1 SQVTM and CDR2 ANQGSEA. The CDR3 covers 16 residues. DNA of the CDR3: TGCAGCGCCTCGGGACTAGCGGGGCCGACCGGCTACGAGCAGTACTTC. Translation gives CSASGLAGPTGYEQYF.

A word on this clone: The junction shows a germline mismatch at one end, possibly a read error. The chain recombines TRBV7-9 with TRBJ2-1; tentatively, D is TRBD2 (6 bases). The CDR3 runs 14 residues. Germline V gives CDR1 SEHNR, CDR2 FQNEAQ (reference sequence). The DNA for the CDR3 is TGTTCCAGCAGCTCCCCTGGGAGGAGTGGTGAGCAGTTCTTC. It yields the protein CSSSSPGRSGEQFF.

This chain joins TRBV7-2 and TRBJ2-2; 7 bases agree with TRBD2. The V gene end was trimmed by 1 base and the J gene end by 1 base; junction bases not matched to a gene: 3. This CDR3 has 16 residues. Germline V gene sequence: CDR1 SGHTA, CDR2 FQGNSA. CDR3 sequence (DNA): TGTGCCAGCAGCTTAGGTGCGGGGGTGAACACCGGGGAGCTGTTTTTT. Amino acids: CASSLGAGVNTGELFF.

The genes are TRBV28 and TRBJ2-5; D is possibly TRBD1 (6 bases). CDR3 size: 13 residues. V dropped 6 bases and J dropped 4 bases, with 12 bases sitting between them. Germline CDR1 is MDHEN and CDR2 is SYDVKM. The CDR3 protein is CASSQDSGETQYF. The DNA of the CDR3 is TGTGCCAGCAGCCAGGACAGTGGAGAGACCCAGTACTTC.

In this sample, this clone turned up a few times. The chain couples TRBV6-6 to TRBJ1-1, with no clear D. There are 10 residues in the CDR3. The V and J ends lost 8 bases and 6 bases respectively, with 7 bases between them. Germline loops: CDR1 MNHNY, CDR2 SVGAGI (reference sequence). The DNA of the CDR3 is TGTGCCAGCGTCCTTTCTGAAGCTTTCTTT. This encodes CASVLSEAFF.

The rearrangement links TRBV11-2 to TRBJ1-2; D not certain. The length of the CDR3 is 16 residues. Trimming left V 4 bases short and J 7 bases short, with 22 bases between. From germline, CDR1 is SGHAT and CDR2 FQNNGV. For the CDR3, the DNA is TGTGCCAGCAGCTCTCCAAAGCGGACGGCGTTGCGTGGCTACACCTTC. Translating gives CASSSPKRTALRGYTF.

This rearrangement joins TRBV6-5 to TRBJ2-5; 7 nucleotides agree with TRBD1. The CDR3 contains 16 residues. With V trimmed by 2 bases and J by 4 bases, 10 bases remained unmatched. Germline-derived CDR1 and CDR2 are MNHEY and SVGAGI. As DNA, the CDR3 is TGTGCCAGCAGTTACAGTGCCAGGGGGTGGACAGAGACCCAGTACTTC. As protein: CASSYSARGWTETQYF.

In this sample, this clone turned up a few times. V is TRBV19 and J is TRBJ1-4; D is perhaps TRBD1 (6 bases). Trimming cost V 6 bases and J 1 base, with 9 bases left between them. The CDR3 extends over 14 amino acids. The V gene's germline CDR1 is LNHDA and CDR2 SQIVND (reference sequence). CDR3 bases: TGTGCCAGTAGACTACAGGGAACTAATGAAAAACTGTTTTTT. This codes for CASRLQGTNEKLFF. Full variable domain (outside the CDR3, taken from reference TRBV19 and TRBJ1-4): DGGITQSPKYLFRKEGQNVTLSCEQNLNHDAMYWYRQDPGQGLRLIYYSQIVNDFQKGDIAEGYSVSREKKESFPLTVTSAQKNPTAFYLCASRLQGTNEKLFFGSGTQLSVL.

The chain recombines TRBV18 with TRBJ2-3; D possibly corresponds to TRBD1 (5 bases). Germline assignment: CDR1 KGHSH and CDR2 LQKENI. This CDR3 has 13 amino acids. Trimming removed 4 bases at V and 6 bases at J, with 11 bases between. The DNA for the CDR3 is TGTGCCAGCTCACTCGGACCAGGGGATACGCAGTATTTT. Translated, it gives CASSLGPGDTQYF.

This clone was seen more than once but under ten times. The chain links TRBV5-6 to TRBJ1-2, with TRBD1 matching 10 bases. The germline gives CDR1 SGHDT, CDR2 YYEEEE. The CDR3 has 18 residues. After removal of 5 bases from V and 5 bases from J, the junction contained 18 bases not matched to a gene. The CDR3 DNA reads TGTGCCAGCAGTCCTTTAATCGGGACAGGGGCCTCGGATTATGGCTACACCTTC. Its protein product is CASSPLIGTGASDYGYTF.

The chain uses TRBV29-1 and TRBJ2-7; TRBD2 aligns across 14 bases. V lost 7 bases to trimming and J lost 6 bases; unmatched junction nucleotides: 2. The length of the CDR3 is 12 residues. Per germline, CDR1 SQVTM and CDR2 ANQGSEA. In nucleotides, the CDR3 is TGCAGCGGCGGACTAGCGGGAGGCGAGCAGTACTTC. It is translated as CSGGLAGGEQYF.